These T cell receptor beta chains were read from a single sample in a study of monozygotic twins with cystic fibrosis. The method was immunoSEQ multiplex PCR; TCRdb's version includes in-frame clones alone and lacks a portion of them. This sample has about 15,000 clones, with 96% found just once. Sequencing was done on a sample of blood. Source of these receptors: a girl aged 2 to 9 with cystic fibrosis. CDR3s include the opening cysteine and the closing phenylalanine or tryptophan. The D gene is left open where the match is weak. Clone size is not always given. Where it is, it says once, few, many or a class for expanded clones.

j_gene | abundance | v_gene | d_gene | CDR3aa | CDR3nt
TRBJ2-7 | - | TRBV6-1 | TRBD1 | CASSEVGTGGSYEQYF | TGTGCCAGCAGTGAAGTGGGGACAGGGGGCTCTTACGAGCAGTACTTC
TRBJ2-7 | - | TRBV7-6 | - | CASSLEFGLGEQYF | TGTGCCAGCAGCTTAGAATTTGGGTTGGGCGAGCAGTACTTC
TRBJ1-4 | - | TRBV28 | - | CASSSPPTNEKLFF | TGTGCCAGCAGTTCCCCCCCGACTAATGAAAAACTGTTTTTT
TRBJ2-7 | - | TRBV2 | TRBD1 | CASLDLIAGGSGYEQYF | TGTGCCAGCTTGGATCTAATTGCAGGGGGCAGTGGGTACGAGCAGTACTTC
TRBJ2-5 | once | TRBV11-2 | TRBD1 | CASSLTGQQETQYF | TGTGCCAGCAGCTTAACGGGACAGCAAGAGACCCAGTACTTC
TRBJ2-3 | once | TRBV10-3 | - | CAISNTDTQYF | TGTGCCATCAGTAACACAGATACGCAGTATTTT
TRBJ2-2 | - | TRBV4-1 | - | CASSQEHINTGELFF | TGCGCCAGCAGCCAAGAGCACATTAACACCGGGGAGCTGTTTTTT
TRBJ1-2 | - | TRBV4-3 | - | CASSQDSGTYGYTF | TGCGCCAGCAGCCAAGATTCCGGGACTTATGGCTACACCTTC
TRBJ2-3 | - | TRBV9 | TRBD2 | CASSVIASGGTDTQYF | TGTGCCAGCAGCGTAATTGCTAGCGGGGGCACAGATACGCAGTATTTT
TRBJ1-2 | once | TRBV9 | - | CASSASRVGNYGYTF | TGTGCCAGCAGCGCGAGCAGGGTCGGGAACTATGGCTACACCTTC
TRBJ1-2 | - | TRBV5-5 | - | CASSLEANYGYTF | TGTGCCAGCAGCTTGGAGGCCAACTATGGCTACACCTTC
TRBJ1-4 | - | TRBV6-5 | - | CASSYYGVSVEKLFF | TGTGCCAGCAGTTACTACGGGGTTTCGGTTGAAAAACTGTTTTTT
TRBJ2-3 | once | TRBV18 | - | CASSRSPVPGLRHTDTQYF | TGTGCCAGCTCACGGTCTCCTGTGCCGGGGCTCCGACACACAGATACGCAGTATTTT
TRBJ1-2 | - | TRBV2 | - | CASIGPPGGYGYTF | TGTGCCAGCATAGGGCCGCCGGGGGGCTATGGCTACACCTTC
TRBJ2-3 | - | TRBV9 | - | CASSVSGSFTDTQYF | TGTGCCAGCAGCGTATCAGGTTCCTTCACAGATACGCAGTATTTT
TRBJ1-5 | - | TRBV16 | - | CASSQSGQPQHF | TGTGCCAGCAGCCAATCTGGCCAGCCCCAGCATTTT
TRBJ2-1 | - | TRBV18 | TRBD2 | CASSPRGGYVVNEQFF | TGTGCCAGCTCACCCCGGGGAGGGTATGTTGTCAATGAGCAGTTCTTC
TRBJ1-1 | once | TRBV10-3 | TRBD1 | CAITVTGENTEAFF | TGTGCCATCACCGTGACAGGGGAGAACACTGAAGCTTTCTTT
TRBJ2-7 | - | TRBV9 | - | CASSPGTYEQYF | TGTGCCAGCAGCCCGGGTACCTACGAGCAGTACTTC
TRBJ2-4 | - | TRBV30 | - | CAPKVGSVQENLKNIQYF | TGTGCCCCAAAAGTTGGATCAGTGCAGGAGAACCTCAAAAACATTCAGTACTTC
TRBJ1-2 | - | TRBV5-1 | TRBD1 | CASSLAGGVYGYTF | TGCGCCAGCAGCTTGGCAGGGGGCGTCTATGGCTACACCTTC
TRBJ2-5 | - | TRBV4-3 | TRBD1 | CASSHQVDRGETQYF | TGCGCCAGCAGCCACCAAGTGGACAGGGGCGAGACCCAGTACTTC
TRBJ2-1 | - | TRBV6-1 | TRBD1 | CASRLTGGAHNEQFF | TGTGCCAGCAGACTAACAGGGGGTGCCCACAATGAGCAGTTCTTC
TRBJ2-7 | once | TRBV6-1 | - | CASSEVDRYEQYF | TGTGCCAGCAGTGAAGTTGATAGGTACGAGCAGTACTTC
TRBJ1-1 | - | TRBV23-1 | TRBD1 | CASSPDRANTEAFF | TGCGCCAGCAGCCCCGACAGGGCAAACACTGAAGCTTTCTTT
TRBJ1-6 | - | TRBV6-6 | TRBD1 | CASSYFQGDFNSPLHF | TGTGCCAGCAGTTACTTTCAGGGGGACTTTAATTCACCCCTCCACTTT
TRBJ1-5 | - | TRBV18 | - | CASSMDSRNQPQHF | TGTGCCAGCTCAATGGACAGTCGCAATCAGCCCCAGCATTTT
TRBJ2-1 | - | TRBV10-1 | TRBD2 | CASSEGLAGLNEQFF | TGCGCCAGCAGTGAAGGGCTAGCGGGGTTAAATGAGCAGTTCTTC
TRBJ2-7 | - | TRBV14 | TRBD1 | CASSQRTGGFYEQYF | TGTGCCAGCAGCCAACGGACAGGGGGCTTTTACGAGCAGTACTTC
TRBJ1-5 | - | TRBV12-5 | - | CASGLVPGFGNQPQHF | TGTGCTAGTGGTTTGGTACCTGGTTTCGGCAATCAGCCCCAGCATTTT
TRBJ2-5 | once | TRBV5-6 | TRBD1 | CASSFGGQGYQETQYF | TGTGCCAGCAGCTTCGGGGGACAGGGGTACCAAGAGACCCAGTACTTC
TRBJ1-5 | - | TRBV5-5 | - | CASSLLGAGDQPQHF | TGTGCCAGCAGCTTACTCGGGGCAGGGGATCAGCCCCAGCATTTT
TRBJ2-7 | - | TRBV18 | TRBD1 | CASSPIGQGYEQYF | TGTGCCAGCTCACCTATCGGACAGGGATACGAGCAGTACTTC
TRBJ2-1 | once | TRBV11-2 | TRBD2 | CASSFLAAEQFF | TGTGCCAGCAGCTTCCTAGCGGCTGAGCAGTTCTTC
TRBJ1-5 | - | TRBV19 | TRBD1 | CASRTGNQPQHF | TGTGCCAGTCGGACAGGGAACCAGCCCCAGCATTTT
TRBJ1-2 | - | TRBV6-1 | - | CASSEERQLGYTF | TGTGCCAGCAGTGAAGAGCGACAGTTGGGCTACACCTTC
TRBJ2-3 | - | TRBV30 | TRBD2 | CAWSPHGVGLAGRGF | TGTGCCTGGAGTCCCCACGGAGTGGGACTAGCGGGGAGGGGATTT
TRBJ2-1 | - | TRBV10-1 | - | CASSPGTNYNEQFF | TGCGCCAGCAGTCCCGGGACGAACTACAATGAGCAGTTCTTC
TRBJ2-1 | - | TRBV7-9 | - | CASSSRQDYNEQFF | TGTGCCAGCAGCTCGAGACAGGACTACAATGAGCAGTTCTTC
TRBJ1-2 | - | TRBV19 | - | CASSIPGIYGYTF | TGTGCCAGTAGTATCCCGGGAATCTATGGCTACACCTTC
TRBJ1-2 | once | TRBV18 | - | CASSPVQADYGYTF | TGTGCCAGCTCACCAGTCCAGGCAGACTATGGCTACACCTTC
TRBJ2-3 | - | TRBV25-1 | TRBD2 | CASSESGGTDTQYF | TGTGCCAGCAGTGAAAGCGGGGGCACAGATACGCAGTATTTT
TRBJ1-5 | - | TRBV11-2 | - | CASSFDPNQPQHF | TGTGCCAGCAGCTTCGATCCCAATCAGCCCCAGCATTTT
TRBJ2-3 | - | TRBV15 | - | CATSEATLQGGTDTQYF | TGTGCCACCAGCGAAGCCACCCTACAGGGAGGCACAGATACGCAGTATTTT
TRBJ1-1 | once | TRBV7-2 | TRBD1 | CASSWTGGDEAFF | TGTGCCAGCAGCTGGACAGGGGGCGATGAAGCTTTCTTT
TRBJ2-7 | - | TRBV2 | - | CASSEPGGPSYEQYF | TGTGCCAGCAGCGAACCAGGAGGGCCTTCCTACGAGCAGTACTTC
TRBJ2-6 | once | TRBV7-2 | - | CASSTYSGANVLTF | TGTGCCAGCAGCACTTACTCTGGGGCCAACGTCCTGACTTTC
TRBJ1-4 | - | TRBV10-2 | - | CASSVWLSTNEKLFF | TGCGCCAGCAGTGTGTGGTTATCAACTAATGAAAAACTGTTTTTT
TRBJ2-7 | - | TRBV4-3 | TRBD2 | CASSQDRRRESYEQYF | TGCGCCAGCAGCCAAGATAGAAGGCGGGAGAGCTACGAGCAGTACTTC
TRBJ2-7 | - | TRBV5-6 | - | CASSLGGGVYEQYF | TGTGCCAGCAGCTTGGGCGGCGGGGTCTACGAGCAGTACTTC
TRBJ2-3 | - | TRBV27 | - | CASSFNRATDTQYF | TGTGCCAGCAGTTTTAACAGGGCGACAGATACGCAGTATTTT